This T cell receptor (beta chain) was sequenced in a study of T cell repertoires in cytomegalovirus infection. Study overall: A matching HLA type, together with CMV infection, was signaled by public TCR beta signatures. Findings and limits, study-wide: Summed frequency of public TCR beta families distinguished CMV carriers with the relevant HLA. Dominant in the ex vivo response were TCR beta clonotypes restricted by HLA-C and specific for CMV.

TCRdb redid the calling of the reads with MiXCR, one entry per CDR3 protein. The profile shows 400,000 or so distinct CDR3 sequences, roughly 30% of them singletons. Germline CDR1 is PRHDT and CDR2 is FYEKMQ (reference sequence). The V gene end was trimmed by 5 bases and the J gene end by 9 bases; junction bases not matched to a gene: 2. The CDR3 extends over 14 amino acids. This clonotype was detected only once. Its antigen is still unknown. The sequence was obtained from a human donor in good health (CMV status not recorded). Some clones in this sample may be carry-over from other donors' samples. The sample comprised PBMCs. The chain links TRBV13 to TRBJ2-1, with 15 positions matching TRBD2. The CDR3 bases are TGTGCCAGCAGCACGGGACTAGCGGGGGGTGAGCAGTTCTTC. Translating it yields CASSTGLAGGEQFF.